The sequence of this T cell receptor beta chain was determined in a study of T cell changes during pregnancy in multiple sclerosis. Sequencing used immunoSEQ multiplex PCR; TCRdb keeps in-frame clones, though not all of them. The sample records around 44,000 clones, 85% to 95% being singletons. This CDR3 has 16 amino acids. V was clipped by 0 bases and J by 0 bases, with 13 bases between them. CDR1 is SGDLS, CDR2 YYNGEE, per germline. The chain employs TRBV9 and TRBJ2-7; possibly TRBD1 or TRBD2 for D (5 bases each). This TCR was recovered from a female donor with multiple sclerosis, enrolled in a pregnancy study. The material sequenced was peripheral blood. This chain's CDR3 is CASSVGGNGHSYEQYF. The DNA for the CDR3 is TGTGCCAGCAGCGTAGGGGGGAACGGGCACTCCTACGAGCAGTACTTC.